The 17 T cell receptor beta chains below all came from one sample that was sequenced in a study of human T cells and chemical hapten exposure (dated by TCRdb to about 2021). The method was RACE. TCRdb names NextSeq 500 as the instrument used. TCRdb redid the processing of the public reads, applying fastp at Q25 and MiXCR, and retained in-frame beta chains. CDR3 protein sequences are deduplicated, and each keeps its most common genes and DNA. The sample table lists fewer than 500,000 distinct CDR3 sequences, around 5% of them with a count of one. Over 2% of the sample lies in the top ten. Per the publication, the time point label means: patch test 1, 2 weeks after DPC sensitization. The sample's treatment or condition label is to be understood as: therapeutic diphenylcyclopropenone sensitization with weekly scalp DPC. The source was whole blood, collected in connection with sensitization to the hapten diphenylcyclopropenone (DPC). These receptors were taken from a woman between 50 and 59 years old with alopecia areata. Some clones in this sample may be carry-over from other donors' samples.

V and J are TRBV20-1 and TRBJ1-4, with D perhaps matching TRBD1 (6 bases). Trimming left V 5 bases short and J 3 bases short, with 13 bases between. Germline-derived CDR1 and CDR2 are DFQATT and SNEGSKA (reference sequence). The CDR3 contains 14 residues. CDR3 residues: CSARRGMANEKLFF. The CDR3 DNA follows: TGCAGTGCTCGGAGGGGGATGGCTAATGAAAAACTGTTTTTT.

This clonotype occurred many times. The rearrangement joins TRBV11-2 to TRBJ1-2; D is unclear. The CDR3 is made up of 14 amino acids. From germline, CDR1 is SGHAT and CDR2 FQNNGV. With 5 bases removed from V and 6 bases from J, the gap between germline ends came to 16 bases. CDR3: CASSEGWLEDGYTF. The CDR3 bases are TGTGCCAGCAGCGAAGGGTGGTTGGAGGATGGCTACACCTTC.

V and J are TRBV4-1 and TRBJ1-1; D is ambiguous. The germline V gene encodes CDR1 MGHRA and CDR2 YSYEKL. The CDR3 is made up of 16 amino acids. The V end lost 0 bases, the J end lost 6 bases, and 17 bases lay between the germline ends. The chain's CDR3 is CASSQDGPLDSPEAFF. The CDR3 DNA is TGCGCCAGCAGCCAAGATGGTCCGCTAGACTCCCCTGAAGCTTTCTTT.

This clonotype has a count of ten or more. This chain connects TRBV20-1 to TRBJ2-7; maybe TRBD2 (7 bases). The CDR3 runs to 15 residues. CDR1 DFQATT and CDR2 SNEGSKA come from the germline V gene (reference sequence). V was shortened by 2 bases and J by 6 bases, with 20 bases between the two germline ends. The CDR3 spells CSARNAGARGGEQYF. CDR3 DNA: TGCAGTGCTAGAAATGCGGGGGCGCGAGGAGGCGAGCAGTACTTC.

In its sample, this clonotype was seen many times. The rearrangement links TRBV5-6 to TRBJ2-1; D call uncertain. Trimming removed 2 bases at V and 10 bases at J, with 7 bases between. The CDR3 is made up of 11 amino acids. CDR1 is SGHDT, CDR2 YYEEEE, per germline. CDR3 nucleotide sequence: TGTGCCAGCAGCTTTTTGCAGGAGCAGTTCTTC. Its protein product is CASSFLQEQFF.

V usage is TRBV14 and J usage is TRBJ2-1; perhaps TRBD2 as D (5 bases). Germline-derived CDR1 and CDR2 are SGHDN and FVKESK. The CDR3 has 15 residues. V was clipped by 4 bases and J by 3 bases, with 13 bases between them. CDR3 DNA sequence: TGTGCCAGCAGCCTCGGCCCTAGCTTCTACAATGAGCAGTTCTTC. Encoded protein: CASSLGPSFYNEQFF.

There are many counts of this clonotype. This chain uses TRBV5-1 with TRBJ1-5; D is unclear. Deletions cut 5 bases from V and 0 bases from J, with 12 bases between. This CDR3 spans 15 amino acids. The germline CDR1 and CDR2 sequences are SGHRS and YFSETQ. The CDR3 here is CASSPGDRSNQPQHF. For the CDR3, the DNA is TGCGCCAGCAGTCCTGGAGACCGTAGCAATCAGCCCCAGCATTTT.

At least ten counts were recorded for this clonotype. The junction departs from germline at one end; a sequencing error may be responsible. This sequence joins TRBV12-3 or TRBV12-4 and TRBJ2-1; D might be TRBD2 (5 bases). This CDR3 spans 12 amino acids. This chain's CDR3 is CASTLTGNEQFF. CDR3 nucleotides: TGTGCCAGCACTTTAACGGGGAATGAGCAGTTCTTC.

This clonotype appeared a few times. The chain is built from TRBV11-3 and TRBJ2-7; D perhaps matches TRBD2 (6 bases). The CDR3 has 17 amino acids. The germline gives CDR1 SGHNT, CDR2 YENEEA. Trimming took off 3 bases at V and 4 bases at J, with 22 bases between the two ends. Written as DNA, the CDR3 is TGTGCCAGCAGCTTCCTATCAAATGCACGGGGGTCTTACGAGCAGTACTTC. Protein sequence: CASSFLSNARGSYEQYF. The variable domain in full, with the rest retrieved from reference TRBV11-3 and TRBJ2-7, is EAGVVQSPRYKIIEKKQPVAFWCNPISGHNTLYWYLQNLGQGPELLIRYENEEAVDDSQLPKDRFSAERLKGVDSTLKIQPAELGDSAVYLCASSFLSNARGSYEQYFGPGTRLTVT.

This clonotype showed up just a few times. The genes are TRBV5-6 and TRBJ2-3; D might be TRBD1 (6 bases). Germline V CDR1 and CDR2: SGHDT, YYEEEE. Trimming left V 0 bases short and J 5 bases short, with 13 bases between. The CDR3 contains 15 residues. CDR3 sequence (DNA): TGTGCCAGCAGCTTGGGGGCAGGGGTGAGAGATACGCAGTATTTT. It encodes CASSLGAGVRDTQYF.

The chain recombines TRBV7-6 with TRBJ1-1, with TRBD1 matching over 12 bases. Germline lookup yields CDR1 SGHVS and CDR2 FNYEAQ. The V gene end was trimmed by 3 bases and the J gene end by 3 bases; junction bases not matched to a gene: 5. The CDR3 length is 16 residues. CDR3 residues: CASSLGTGGKYTEAFF. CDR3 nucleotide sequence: TGTGCCAGCAGCTTGGGGACAGGGGGCAAGTACACTGAAGCTTTCTTT.

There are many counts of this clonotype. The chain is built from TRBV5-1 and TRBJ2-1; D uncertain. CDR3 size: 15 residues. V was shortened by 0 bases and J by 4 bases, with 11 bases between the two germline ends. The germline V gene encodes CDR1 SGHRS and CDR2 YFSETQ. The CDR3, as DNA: TGCGCCAGCAGCTTGGCAGCAGACCCTTACAATGAGCAGTTCTTC. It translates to CASSLAADPYNEQFF.

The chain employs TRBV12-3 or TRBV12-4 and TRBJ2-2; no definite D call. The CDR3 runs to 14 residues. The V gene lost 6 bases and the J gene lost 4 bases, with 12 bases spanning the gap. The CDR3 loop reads CASRSRTGTGELFF. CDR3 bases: TGTGCCAGCAGGTCGAGGACGGGCACCGGGGAGCTGTTTTTT.

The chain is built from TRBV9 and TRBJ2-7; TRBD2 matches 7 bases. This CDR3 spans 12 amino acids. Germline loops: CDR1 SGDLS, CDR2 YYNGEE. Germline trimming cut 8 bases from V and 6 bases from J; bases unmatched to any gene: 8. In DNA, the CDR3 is TGTGCCAGTTCCTCCGGGACTACCGAGCAGTACTTC. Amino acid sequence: CASSSGTTEQYF. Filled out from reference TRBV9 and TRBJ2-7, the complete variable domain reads DSGVTQTPKHLITATGQRVTLRCSPRSGDLSVYWYQQSLDQGLQFLIQYYNGEERAKGNILERFSAQQFPDLHSELNLSSLELGDSALYFCASSSGTTEQYFGPGTRLTVT.

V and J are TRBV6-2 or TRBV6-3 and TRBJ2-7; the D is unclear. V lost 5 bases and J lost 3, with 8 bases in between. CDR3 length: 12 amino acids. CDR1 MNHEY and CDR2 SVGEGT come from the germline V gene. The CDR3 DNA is TGTGCCAGCAGTCCGACCAACTACGAGCAGTACTTC. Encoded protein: CASSPTNYEQYF.

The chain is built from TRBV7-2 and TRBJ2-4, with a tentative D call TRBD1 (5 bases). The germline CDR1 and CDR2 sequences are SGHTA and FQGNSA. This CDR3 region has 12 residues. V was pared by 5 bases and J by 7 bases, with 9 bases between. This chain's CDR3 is CASSDDSNIQYF. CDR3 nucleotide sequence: TGTGCCAGCAGCGATGACAGTAACATTCAGTACTTC.

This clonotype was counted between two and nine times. DNA for the CDR3: TGCAGTGCTATCAGACAGGTCATATCAAATGAAAAACTGTTTTTT. This codes for CSAIRQVISNEKLFF. This rearrangement joins TRBV20-1 to TRBJ1-4, with D possibly TRBD1 on 6 matching bases. Germline CDR1 DFQATT, CDR2 SNEGSKA (reference sequence). The CDR3 has 15 amino acids. V lost 4 bases and J 5 bases, leaving 17 bases between the germline ends.